The entry below gives a single T cell receptor (beta chain) sequence along with its context. The data stem from a study of T cell changes during pregnancy in multiple sclerosis. There are 14 residues in the CDR3. V dropped 0 bases and J dropped 3 bases, with 9 bases sitting between them. The germline CDR1 and CDR2 sequences are SGHRS and YFSETQ. The repertoire was sequenced with immunoSEQ multiplex PCR; TCRdb's copy has only in-frame clones and lacks some. The top ten clones hold 2.2% of a sample with 70,000 to 95,000 clones, 85% to 95% of them seen once. The source was peripheral blood, collected in the third trimester of pregnancy. The TCR originated in a female donor with multiple sclerosis, enrolled in a pregnancy study. This chain joins TRBV5-1 and TRBJ2-5; tentatively, D is TRBD2 (5 bases). The CDR3, as DNA: TGCGCCAGCAGCTTGGCCGGGGTGGAAGAGACCCAGTACTTC. Residues: CASSLAGVEETQYF.